This section outlines one T cell receptor (beta chain) sequence together with its context. Clones were sequenced by immunoSEQ multiplex PCR, and TCRdb holds only the in-frame ones, with some missing. The data show tens of thousands of clones, 70% to 90% seen once. V trimming: 3 bases; J trimming: 7 bases; junction bases outside the gene matches: 13. The germline CDR1 and CDR2 sequences are LNHDA and SQIVND (reference sequence). There are 16 residues in the CDR3. These data belong to a study of PD-L1 blockade in urothelial cancer. Described time point: pretreatment peripheral blood. This clonotype was sampled from a man between 60 and 75 years old with urothelial cancer. The material sequenced was PBMCs, taken around atezolizumab (anti-PD-L1) treatment. This chain uses TRBV19 with TRBJ2-7; 9 positions match TRBD1. The CDR3 sequence is CASSILSGQGRWEQYF. The CDR3 DNA sequence: TGTGCCAGTAGTATTTTGTCGGGACAGGGAAGGTGGGAGCAGTACTTC.